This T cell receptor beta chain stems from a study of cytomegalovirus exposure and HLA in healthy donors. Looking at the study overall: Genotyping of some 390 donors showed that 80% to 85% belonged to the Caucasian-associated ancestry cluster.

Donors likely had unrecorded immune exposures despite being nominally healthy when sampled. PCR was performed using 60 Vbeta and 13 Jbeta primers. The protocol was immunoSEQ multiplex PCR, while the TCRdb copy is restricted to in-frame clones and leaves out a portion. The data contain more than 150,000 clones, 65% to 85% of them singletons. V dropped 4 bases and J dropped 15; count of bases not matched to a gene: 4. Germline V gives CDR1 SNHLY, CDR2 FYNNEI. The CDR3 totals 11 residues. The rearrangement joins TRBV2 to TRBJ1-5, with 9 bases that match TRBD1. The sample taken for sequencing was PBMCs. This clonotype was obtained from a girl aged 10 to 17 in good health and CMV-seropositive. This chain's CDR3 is CASSVGTGLHF. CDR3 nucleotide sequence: TGTGCCAGCAGTGTTGGGACAGGGCTGCATTTT.